Shown below are 20 T cell receptor beta chains from a single sample sequenced in a study of blood T cell repertoires in COVID-19. This table comes from immunoSEQ multiplex PCR, and its TCRdb copy is limited to in-frame clones, with some not included. Of roughly 160,000 clones in the sample, 79% were seen once. Sequencing was carried out using PBMCs or T cells enriched from blood (not recorded which). These receptors were obtained from a woman between 70 and 85 years old in a cohort exposed to, infected with or recovered from COVID-19 (not recorded which).

The chain links TRBV3-1 (or the pseudogene TRBV3-2) to TRBJ2-1; tentative D call: TRBD2 (6 bases). This CDR3 comprises 17 residues. The germline gives CDR1 LGHDT, CDR2 YNNKEL (reference sequence). V dropped 0 bases and J dropped 0 bases, with 12 bases sitting between them. CDR3 DNA: TGTGCCAGCAGCCAAGATTCGGCGACTAGCTCCTACAATGAGCAGTTCTTC. Its protein product is CASSQDSATSSYNEQFF.

The chain links TRBV12-5 to TRBJ2-7, with 12 bases matching TRBD1. The length of the CDR3 is 15 residues. CDR1 is LGHNT and CDR2 is FRNRAP in the germline V gene. V was pared by 5 bases and J by 7 bases, with 9 bases of the junction left unmatched. CDR3 DNA sequence: TGTGCTAGTGGTCCGCGGGGACAGGGGGCTTGGGAGCAGTACTTC. This gives the protein CASGPRGQGAWEQYF.

The V call is TRBV25-1, the J call TRBJ1-2; weak D call: TRBD1 (5 bases). There are 14 residues in the CDR3. V dropped 1 base and J dropped 5 bases, with 11 bases sitting between them. Germline values: CDR1 MGHDK, CDR2 SYGVNS. CDR3: CASSESGLPYGYTF. CDR3 nucleotide sequence: TGTGCCAGCAGTGAATCGGGACTTCCGTATGGCTACACCTTC.

The rearrangement joins TRBV5-1 to TRBJ1-3, with D uncertain. V was cut by 0 bases and J by 3 bases, with 10 bases left in between. The CDR3 spans 15 residues. Germline V CDR1 and CDR2: SGHRS, YFSETQ. In DNA form, the CDR3 reads TGCGCCAGCAGCTTGGGGGAGGTAGATGGAAACACCATATATTTT. This sequence encodes CASSLGEVDGNTIYF.

The V gene is TRBV6-2 or TRBV6-3, the J gene TRBJ2-7; 9 bases align to TRBD1. Germline V gene data show CDR1 as MNHEY and CDR2 as SVGEGT. Trimming removed 4 bases from V and 4 bases from J; junction bases left unmatched: 8. This CDR3 is built from 15 residues. Written as DNA, the CDR3 is TGTGCCAGCAGTTCTGCCGGGACAGGGAGGTACGAGCAGTACTTC. Translation gives CASSSAGTGRYEQYF.

The chain carries TRBV9 and TRBJ1-1, with D unclear. The CDR3 is 13 residues long. V was trimmed by 4 bases and J by 6 bases, leaving 13 bases between them. Germline CDR1 is SGDLS and CDR2 is YYNGEE. CDR3 in amino acids: CASSPPLSSEAFF. The CDR3 DNA is TGTGCCAGCAGCCCACCTTTGAGCTCTGAAGCTTTCTTT.

The rearrangement links TRBV7-2 to TRBJ2-5; 8 nucleotides match TRBD1. Trimming cost V 6 bases and J 2 bases; bases outside gene matches: 8. Looked up from germline, CDR1 is SGHTA and CDR2 is FQGNSA. This CDR3 contains 15 residues. The CDR3 DNA sequence: TGTGCCAGCAGTTTTGACAGGGGCCAACAAGAGACCCAGTACTTC. Residues: CASSFDRGQQETQYF.

This CDR3 is CASSFTQDLTGNTIYF. The CDR3 coding sequence is TGTGCCAGCAGCTTTACCCAGGACTTAACTGGAAACACCATATATTTT. This chain connects TRBV7-8 to TRBJ1-3, with D hard to call. The CDR3 spans 16 residues. V was pared by 3 bases and J by 2 bases, with 14 bases between. Germline V CDR1 and CDR2: SGHVS, FQNEAQ.

This chain uses TRBV7-9 with TRBJ1-1; no firm D call. The germline V gene has CDR1 SEHNR and CDR2 FQNEAQ (reference sequence). This CDR3 has 15 amino acids. Deletions cut 4 bases from V and 3 bases from J, with 15 bases between. This chain's CDR3 is CASSSMSLDYTEAFF. The DNA of the CDR3 is TGTGCCAGCAGCTCTATGAGTTTAGACTACACTGAAGCTTTCTTT.

In DNA form, the CDR3 reads TGCGCCAGCAGCCAAGTAGGCGCGGGAGGTGATACGCAGTATTTT. Its protein is CASSQVGAGGDTQYF. V usage is TRBV4-3 and J usage is TRBJ2-3, with 8 bases identical to TRBD2. The CDR3 length is 15 residues. Per germline, CDR1 LGHNA and CDR2 YSLEER. The junction had 6 bases not matched to a gene; V was cut back by 1 base and J by 6 bases.

CDR3 DNA sequence: TGTGCCAGCAGTTTATATACAGGGGATTATGGCTACACCTTC. It specifies CASSLYTGDYGYTF. V gene TRBV28 combines with J gene TRBJ1-2; 7 nucleotides line up with TRBD1. J lost 5 bases, V lost 1 base, and 4 bases had no gene match. The CDR3 consists of 14 residues. Germline CDR1 is MDHEN and CDR2 is SYDVKM.

The chain uses TRBV2 and TRBJ2-1, with D possibly TRBD2 on 5 matching bases. CDR3 length equals 14 residues. Germline V gene sequence: CDR1 SNHLY, CDR2 FYNNEI. V lost 7 bases and J lost 10, with 20 bases in between. Written as DNA, the CDR3 is TGTGCCAGCACCCCCTCTAGCCGCGACGGAGAGCAGTTCTTC. This encodes CASTPSSRDGEQFF.

This clone showed up just once. This may be a read error, as it is one base from a much larger clone. This chain links TRBV7-3 with TRBJ1-1; weak D call: TRBD1 (5 bases). Trimming pared 2 bases from V and 1 base from J, leaving 5 bases between. The germline gives CDR1 SGHTA, CDR2 FQGTGA. This CDR3 is built from 13 residues. The CDR3, as DNA: TGTGCCAGCAGCTTACAGGGGAACACTGAAGCTTTCTTT. This encodes CASSLQGNTEAFF.

The chain joins TRBV5-5 to TRBJ1-5; no clear D. V lost 1 base and J 4 bases, leaving 12 bases between the germline ends. The germline V gene has CDR1 SGHKS and CDR2 YYEKEE (reference sequence). This CDR3 region has 15 residues. The CDR3 protein is CASSLFPPSNQPQHF. In DNA form, the CDR3 reads TGTGCCAGCAGCTTGTTTCCTCCCAGTAATCAGCCCCAGCATTTT.

The J gene is TRBJ2-1, the V gene TRBV5-1; 12 bases are a match to TRBD2. Per the germline V gene, CDR1 is SGHRS and CDR2 is YFSETQ. The CDR3 extends over 15 amino acids. With V trimmed by 0 bases and J by 8 bases, 3 bases remained unmatched. CDR3: CASSLAASGRDEQFF. In DNA, the CDR3 is TGCGCCAGCAGCTTGGCTGCTAGCGGGAGGGATGAGCAGTTCTTC.

The V call is TRBV2, the J call TRBJ2-7; possibly TRBD1 for D (6 bases). CDR3 length equals 14 residues. The V gene lost 6 bases and the J gene lost 4 bases, with 16 bases spanning the gap. CDR1 is SNHLY, CDR2 FYNNEI, per germline. CDR3 sequence: CASSAGTRYYEQYF. Here the CDR3 DNA reads TGTGCCAGCAGCGCCGGGACAAGGTATTACGAGCAGTACTTC.

The rearrangement links TRBV11-1 to TRBJ1-6; 8 bases align to TRBD1. Per the germline V gene, CDR1 is SGHAT and CDR2 is FQDESV (reference sequence). V dropped 2 bases and J dropped 10; count of bases not matched to a gene: 10. This CDR3 comprises 16 residues. The CDR3 bases are TGTGCCAGCAGCTTACGGTGGACAGGGAGGAGCTCACCCCTCCACTTT. It specifies CASSLRWTGRSSPLHF.

Details on this clone: The junction and the germline gene differ at one end; a read error may be behind it. The V gene is TRBV24-1, the J gene TRBJ2-4, with 8 bases matching TRBD1. The CDR3 spans 14 residues. Looked up from germline, CDR1 is KGHDR and CDR2 is SFDVKD. The CDR3 nucleotides are TGTGCCACCAGTGATTCCGGACAGGGCCCCATTCGGTACTTC. Translated: CATSDSGQGPIRYF.

V and J are TRBV5-1 and TRBJ2-7; 8 nucleotides match TRBD1. Germline CDR1 SGHRS, CDR2 YFSETQ. The CDR3 sequence is 14 residues long. V dropped 4 bases and J dropped 4; count of bases not matched to a gene: 7. DNA of the CDR3: TGCGCCAGCAGCCCATGGCAGGGGGCGTACGAGCAGTACTTC. It specifies CASSPWQGAYEQYF.

The rearrangement links TRBV10-1 to TRBJ2-7; 7 bases line up with TRBD1. Trimming removed 2 bases from V and 0 bases from J; junction bases left unmatched: 7. CDR1 and CDR2 from the germline V gene are WNHNN and SYGVQD (reference sequence). The CDR3 runs to 16 residues. CDR3 sequence: CASSEPMTGNSYEQYF. In DNA, the CDR3 is TGCGCCAGCAGTGAGCCCATGACAGGGAACTCCTACGAGCAGTACTTC.